The 13 T cell receptor beta chains reported below all come from one sample, sequenced in a study of T cell changes during pregnancy in multiple sclerosis. Method: immunoSEQ multiplex PCR; TCRdb's copy keeps in-frame clones and lacks some. The profile covers roughly 65,000 clones, with around 91% appearing a single time and 1.4% to 1.5% taken by the ten largest. The material sequenced was peripheral blood, taken in the third trimester of pregnancy. The receptors stem from a female donor in good health, enrolled as a control in a pregnancy study.

This clone is a singleton in its sample. J is TRBJ1-2 and V is TRBV6-5, with D tentatively TRBD1 (6 bases). The CDR3 runs 13 residues. Trimming took 5 bases from V and 8 from J, leaving 15 bases between them. The germline gives CDR1 MNHEY, CDR2 SVGAGI. The CDR3 DNA follows: TGTGCCAGCAGTGTTTCAGGGGTGAACGGCTACACCTTC. The encoded protein is CASSVSGVNGYTF.

V and J are TRBV9 and TRBJ2-3; weak D call: TRBD2 (6 bases). The CDR3 runs to 14 residues. Trimming cost V 2 bases and J 0 bases, with 7 bases left between them. CDR1 is SGDLS and CDR2 is YYNGEE in the germline V gene. CDR3 bases: TGTGCCAGCAGCGTCCGGGGGAGCACAGATACGCAGTATTTT. Translating gives CASSVRGSTDTQYF. Based on the CDR3 plus reference TRBV9 and TRBJ2-3, the full variable domain is DSGVTQTPKHLITATGQRVTLRCSPRSGDLSVYWYQQSLDQGLQFLIQYYNGEERAKGNILERFSAQQFPDLHSELNLSSLELGDSALYFCASSVRGSTDTQYFGPGTRLTVL.

The chain combines TRBV6-6 with TRBJ1-2; no clear D. Germline V gives CDR1 MNHNY, CDR2 SVGAGI (reference sequence). Between the trimmed V and J ends, which lost 4 bases and 12 bases, there was a span of 21 bases. The CDR3 is made up of 14 amino acids. The CDR3 DNA reads TGTGCCAGCAGTTCCTCAGGTACCCCCCGTGGAGACACCTTC. Translation gives CASSSSGTPRGDTF.

The chain couples TRBV7-2 to TRBJ2-5; weak D call: TRBD1 (5 bases). Germline assignment: CDR1 SGHTA and CDR2 FQGNSA. This CDR3 region has 14 residues. V lost 8 bases, J lost 3 bases, and 16 bases lay in between. CDR3 nucleotide sequence: TGTGCCAGCTTGGTGGGGCCGACCAAAGAGACCCAGTACTTC. Encoded protein: CASLVGPTKETQYF.

The chain couples TRBV25-1 to TRBJ1-2, with D uncertain. Germline V CDR1 and CDR2: MGHDK, SYGVNS. The CDR3 spans 14 residues. V lost 2 bases to trimming and J lost 4 bases, with 11 bases between them. The CDR3 DNA sequence: TGTGCCAGCAGTGAACGGCGGGTAGGCTATGGCTACACCTTC. This gives the protein CASSERRVGYGYTF.

This sequence joins TRBV6-1 and TRBJ1-1; 8 bases are shared with TRBD1. The J segment lost 1 base and the V segment lost 8 bases, leaving 6 bases of the junction unmatched. Germline lookup yields CDR1 MNHNS and CDR2 SASEGT. The CDR3 consists of 14 residues. CDR3 sequence reads: CASHSGQGNTEAFF. DNA for the CDR3: TGTGCCAGCCACTCCGGACAGGGGAACACTGAAGCTTTCTTT.

The genes are TRBV9 and TRBJ1-1; TRBD1 matches 7 bases. V lost 4 bases to trimming and J lost 6 bases; unmatched junction nucleotides: 12. This CDR3 comprises 15 residues. Germline V gives CDR1 SGDLS, CDR2 YYNGEE. Here the CDR3 DNA reads TGTGCCAGCAGCTCTCAGGGGGTCGGGTTTTCTGAAGCTTTCTTT. Amino acid sequence: CASSSQGVGFSEAFF.

The chain is built from TRBV19 and TRBJ1-2, with 9 bases that match TRBD1. Trimming cost V 7 bases and J 4 bases; bases outside gene matches: 10. Germline V lookup: CDR1 LNHDA, CDR2 SQIVND (reference sequence). CDR3 length: 15 amino acids. This CDR3 is CASNIGTGSIYGYTF. The CDR3 region has the DNA TGTGCCAGTAACATCGGGACAGGGAGTATCTATGGCTACACCTTC.

V and J are TRBV6-1 and TRBJ1-2; D may be TRBD1 (5 bases). Germline loops: CDR1 MNHNS, CDR2 SASEGT. Trimming pared 7 bases from V and 6 bases from J, leaving 18 bases between. The length of the CDR3 is 14 residues. CDR3 loop: CASTPPGGLDGYTF. In nucleotides, the CDR3 is TGTGCCAGCACTCCACCTGGGGGGTTAGATGGCTACACCTTC.

This chain uses TRBV30 with TRBJ2-3; TRBD2 matches at 9 bases. CDR1 is GTSNPN and CDR2 is SVGIG in the germline V gene (reference sequence). The CDR3 sequence is 15 residues long. Trimming removed 4 bases from V and 3 bases from J; junction bases left unmatched: 8. The CDR3 loop reads CAWNSLAGRTDTQYF. In nucleotides, the CDR3 is TGTGCCTGGAATAGCCTAGCGGGGAGGACAGATACGCAGTATTTT.

V and J are TRBV9 and TRBJ1-1; D not resolved. CDR3 length equals 14 residues. Trimming pared 2 bases from V and 0 bases from J, leaving 8 bases between. Germline CDR1 is SGDLS and CDR2 is YYNGEE. The CDR3 sequence: CASSVSVMNTEAFF. CDR3 sequence (DNA): TGTGCCAGCAGCGTTTCAGTCATGAACACTGAAGCTTTCTTT.

The V gene is TRBV7-2, the J gene TRBJ2-7; the match to TRBD1 covers 10 bases. The CDR3 spans 17 residues. Per the germline V gene, CDR1 is SGHTA and CDR2 is FQGNSA. Unmatched junction bases numbered 17, after V lost 5 bases and J lost 7 bases. In nucleotides, the CDR3 is TGTGCCAGCAGCGTACGGGCCCCGGGACAGGGGACAGGAGAGCAGTACTTC. This codes for CASSVRAPGQGTGEQYF.

The chain couples TRBV6-6 to TRBJ2-2; no clear D. Trimming removed 4 bases from V and 6 bases from J, with 6 bases in between. The CDR3 is 12 amino acids. CDR1 and CDR2 from the germline V gene are MNHNY and SVGAGI (reference sequence). In DNA, the CDR3 is TGTGCCAGCAGTTCCCGGGCCGGGGAGCTGTTTTTT. Translating it yields CASSSRAGELFF.